This passage covers 3 T cell receptor beta chains from one sample sequenced in a study of OX40 agonist ivuxolimab in advanced cancers. This table comes from immunoSEQ multiplex PCR, and its TCRdb copy is limited to in-frame clones, with some not included. Here the sample spans about 82,000 clones, around nine tenths being singletons. The material was CD4+ or CD8+ T cells sorted from blood, obtained in a trial of the OX40 agonist ivuxolimab. These receptors were obtained from an adult with an advanced solid tumor such as melanoma, head and neck, liver or kidney cancer.

V gene TRBV28 combines with J gene TRBJ2-5; weak D call: TRBD1 (6 bases). The germline CDR1 and CDR2 sequences are MDHEN and SYDVKM. Trimming shortened V by 2 bases and J by 1 base, and 11 bases separated the two germline ends. There are 15 residues in the CDR3. For the CDR3, the DNA is TGTGCCAGCAGTTTAGATTCGGACAGCCAAGAGACCCAGTACTTC. Its translation is CASSLDSDSQETQYF.

This chain joins TRBV29-1 and TRBJ2-1, with D hard to call. V was cut by 6 bases and J by 3 bases, with 6 bases left in between. Germline V gene sequence: CDR1 SQVTM, CDR2 ANQGSEA. This CDR3 is 11 amino acids long. The CDR3 coding sequence is TGCAGCGTCACCGACTACAATGAGCAGTTCTTC. This translates into CSVTDYNEQFF.

The chain carries TRBV28 and TRBJ2-5, with D maybe TRBD2 (6 bases). The CDR3 has 15 residues. Trimming removed 1 base from V and 5 bases from J, with 14 bases in between. In germline, CDR1 is MDHEN, CDR2 SYDVKM. The CDR3 reads CASSLFRGSGETQYF. The CDR3 DNA follows: TGTGCCAGCAGTTTATTCCGGGGGAGCGGGGAGACCCAGTACTTC.